This T cell receptor (beta chain) was identified during a study of T-cell reconstitution after alpha-beta-depleted transplantation in children. Unique molecular identifiers were used to barcode this TCRbeta library. TCRdb analysed the PCR reads with MiXCR anew, one entry per CDR3 protein. The sample has about 540,000 distinct CDR3 sequences, about 16% seen once. Sequenced material: PBMCs from the stem cell graft donor, taken from the stem cell graft. The receptor was isolated from a human donor who donated a stem cell graft to a child with acute lymphoblastic leukemia.

CDR3 DNA sequence: TGCGCCAGCAGCCACGGGAGGACAAGCTACGAGCAGTACTTC. It specifies CASSHGRTSYEQYF. The chain has TRBV4-1 and TRBJ2-7, with 7 positions matching TRBD2. With V trimmed by 3 bases and J by 3 bases, 5 bases remained unmatched. This CDR3 is 14 amino acids long. Germline CDR1 and CDR2: MGHRA and YSYEKL.